This T cell receptor beta chain is drawn from a study of control samples from healthy donors and cancer patients. Sequencing used immunoSEQ multiplex PCR; TCRdb keeps in-frame clones, though not all of them. The repertoire holds around 250,000 clones, with over 70% as singletons. The sample consisted of PBMCs. The clonotype was recovered from a woman in her sixties with lung cancer.

CDR3 sequence reads: CASSFGGANEKLFF. CDR3 DNA sequence: TGTGCCAGCAGTTTTGGGGGGGCTAATGAAAAACTGTTTTTT. The V and J genes are TRBV28 and TRBJ1-4, with a tentative D call TRBD1 (5 bases). Germline CDR1 and CDR2: MDHEN and SYDVKM. With 3 bases removed from V and 3 bases from J, the gap between germline ends came to 8 bases. The CDR3 has 14 amino acids.